These 27 T cell receptor beta chains share one sample of origin, sequenced in a study of vaccination and CD4 T cells after COVID-19. The Oncomine TCR Beta short-read assay was applied to DNA of cultured CD4+ T cells. MiXCR was run by TCRdb on the PCR reads, yielding one entry per CDR3 protein. Here the sample spans about 26,000 distinct CDR3 sequences, 50% being singletons. The treatment denotes: approximately nine-day PBMC culture with coronavirus spike peptide pools or control peptides (ViraFEST assay). These receptors have no known antigen. Here the sequenced sample was CD4+ T cells from blood, cultured in vitro, taken before SARS-CoV-2 vaccination. These receptors came from a human donor who received a COVID-19 vaccine.

This chain links TRBV5-4 with TRBJ1-1; perhaps TRBD1 as D (6 bases). The CDR3 has 13 amino acids. Per germline, CDR1 SGHNT and CDR2 YYREEE (reference sequence). Trimming took off 4 bases at V and 11 bases at J, with 18 bases between the two ends. The CDR3 loop is CASSLDRQSGAFF. The DNA of the CDR3 is TGTGCCAGCAGCCTCGACAGGCAAAGTGGGGCTTTCTTT.

The chain is built from TRBV20-1 and TRBJ2-3, with D tentatively TRBD1 or TRBD2 (6 bases each). Between the trimmed V and J ends, which lost 3 bases and 8 bases, there was a span of 12 bases. Germline-derived CDR1 and CDR2 are DFQATT and SNEGSKA (reference sequence). This CDR3 comprises 12 residues. The chain's CDR3 is CSASGGPGTQYF. CDR3 bases: TGCAGTGCTAGCGGGGGCCCGGGTACGCAGTATTTT.

This rearrangement joins TRBV6-1 to TRBJ2-1, with D perhaps TRBD1 (5 bases). The CDR3 extends over 10 amino acids. Germline values: CDR1 MNHNS, CDR2 SASEGT. With 11 bases removed from V and 16 bases from J, the gap between germline ends came to 18 bases. This chain's CDR3 is CAAGSRSEFF. CDR3 bases: TGTGCCGCAGGGTCCCGTAGTGAATTCTTC.

The chain links TRBV28 to TRBJ2-5; TRBD2 matches at 11 bases. The CDR3 has 17 residues. In germline, CDR1 is MDHEN, CDR2 SYDVKM. Trimming at V came to 7 bases and at J to 2 bases, leaving 12 bases not matched to a gene. CDR3 loop: CASTSLRLAGLQETQYF. DNA for the CDR3: TGTGCCAGCACCTCCTTGAGACTAGCGGGGTTACAAGAGACCCAGTACTTC.

The chain has TRBV20-1 and TRBJ1-2, with a tentative D call TRBD1 (6 bases). The CDR3 length is 12 residues. CDR1 and CDR2 (germline): DFQATT, SNEGSKA (reference sequence). Trimming removed 4 bases at V and 4 bases at J, with 10 bases between. The CDR3 spells CSAKQGTYGYTF. Here the CDR3 DNA reads TGCAGTGCTAAACAGGGAACCTATGGCTACACCTTC.

The chain joins TRBV12-3 or TRBV12-4 to TRBJ1-5; tentative D call: TRBD1 (5 bases). This CDR3 is built from 15 residues. V was shortened by 6 bases and J by 2 bases, with 14 bases between the two germline ends. The CDR3 coding sequence is TGTGCCAGCAGCCAGTTCATAGGGGGCAATCAGCCCCAGCATTTT. Its translation is CASSQFIGGNQPQHF.

This clonotype has a handful of counts. This chain uses TRBV7-8 with TRBJ1-2; unclear D gene. The CDR3 has 14 residues. Looked up from germline, CDR1 is SGHVS and CDR2 is FQNEAQ. The germline V and J ends were trimmed by 3 bases and 8 bases, with 16 bases remaining between them. CDR3 DNA: TGTGCCAGCAGCTTGGATGCCCTTCGTAGGGGCTACACCTTC. This codes for CASSLDALRRGYTF.

The chain has TRBV6-1 and TRBJ1-2; 7 nucleotides align to TRBD1. Germline trimming cut 5 bases from V and 4 bases from J; bases unmatched to any gene: 10. The CDR3 length is 15 residues. CDR1 is MNHNS, CDR2 SASEGT, per germline. The CDR3 sequence: CASSRDREHIYGYTF. The CDR3 DNA reads as TGTGCCAGCAGTCGAGACAGGGAGCATATCTATGGCTACACCTTC.

The chain joins TRBV3-1 to TRBJ1-4, with D hard to call. Trimming left V 1 base short and J 0 bases short, with 0 bases between. CDR3 length: 13 amino acids. The germline CDR1 and CDR2 sequences are LGHDT and YNNKEL (reference sequence). Here the CDR3 DNA reads TGTGCCAGCAGCCAAGCAACTAATGAAAAACTGTTTTTT. As protein: CASSQATNEKLFF.

Comment on this clonotype: The junction differs from germline at one of its ends, possibly a read error. The rearrangement joins TRBV5-1 to TRBJ2-2; 7 bases line up with TRBD2. CDR3 length: 18 amino acids. Germline loops: CDR1 SGHRS, CDR2 YFSETQ. CDR3 in DNA: TGCGCCGGCAGCTTGATACCCGCGGGGGTTTCGGGGACCGGGGAGCTGTTTTTT. Protein: CAGSLIPAGVSGTGELFF.

The gene calls are TRBV5-1 and TRBJ2-1, with D possibly TRBD2 on 5 matching bases. Trimming cost V 1 base and J 8 bases, with 16 bases left between them. The CDR3 covers 15 residues. The germline CDR1 and CDR2 sequences are SGHRS and YFSETQ. CDR3 sequence: CASSLNAEGKDEQFF. CDR3 bases: TGCGCCAGCAGCTTGAACGCAGAGGGTAAGGATGAGCAGTTCTTC.

The V and J genes are TRBV15 and TRBJ1-5; 10 bases align to TRBD1. Germline loops: CDR1 LNHNV, CDR2 YYDKDF (reference sequence). Losses at the gene ends were 3 bases for V and 4 bases for J; bases not matched to a gene: 3. This CDR3 region has 15 residues. The CDR3 region is CATSSRDRGNQPQHF. CDR3 nucleotide sequence: TGTGCCACCAGCAGCAGGGACAGGGGAAATCAGCCCCAGCATTTT.

The V gene is TRBV2, the J gene TRBJ1-1, with D unclear. Germline lookup yields CDR1 SNHLY and CDR2 FYNNEI. CDR3 size: 13 residues. The ends were cut back, 4 bases at V and 0 bases at J, with 6 bases in the middle. Written as DNA, the CDR3 is TGTGCCAGCAGTGGACAAGTGAACACTGAAGCTTTCTTT. It specifies CASSGQVNTEAFF.

V is TRBV11-3 and J is TRBJ2-1; D may be TRBD2 (6 bases). The CDR3 is made up of 12 amino acids. V was trimmed by 5 bases and J by 10 bases, leaving 12 bases between them. Germline assignment: CDR1 SGHNT and CDR2 YENEEA. The CDR3 here is CASSATRNEQFF. In DNA form, the CDR3 reads TGTGCCAGCAGCGCGACTAGAAACGAGCAGTTCTTC.

This clonotype has only a few counts. The V gene is TRBV19, the J gene TRBJ1-6; D gene ambiguous. Between the trimmed V and J ends, which lost 4 bases and 7 bases, there was a span of 14 bases. Germline CDR1 and CDR2: LNHDA and SQIVND (reference sequence). The length of the CDR3 is 15 residues. The CDR3 spells CASSTASDGNSPLHF. The CDR3 nucleotides are TGTGCCAGTAGTACCGCCTCGGACGGGAATTCACCCCTCCACTTT.

This rearrangement joins TRBV12-3 or TRBV12-4 to TRBJ1-6; D is perhaps TRBD1 (5 bases). V lost 7 bases, J lost 10 bases, and 17 bases lay in between. The CDR3 length is 14 residues. The CDR3 sequence is CASIGAGRNSPLHF. The CDR3 DNA sequence: TGTGCCAGCATAGGAGCAGGGAGGAACTCACCCCTCCACTTT.

The chain has TRBV6-1 and TRBJ1-4, with TRBD1 matching 10 bases. Germline CDR1 MNHNS, CDR2 SASEGT. The CDR3 consists of 16 residues. V shed 5 bases and J 8 bases; nucleotides not matched to a gene: 11. For the CDR3, the DNA is TGTGCCAGCAGTAGAATGCGACAGGGGGCGGGGGAAAAACTGTTTTTT. Its protein product is CASSRMRQGAGEKLFF.

This clonotype was counted a few times. The chain employs TRBV7-9 and TRBJ1-1; D possibly corresponds to TRBD1 (6 bases). Trimming took off 3 bases at V and 4 bases at J, with 12 bases between the two ends. This CDR3 has 14 residues. From germline, CDR1 is SEHNR and CDR2 FQNEAQ (reference sequence). The chain's CDR3 is CASSFGGMSTEAFF. CDR3 nucleotides: TGTGCCAGCAGCTTTGGGGGCATGAGCACTGAAGCTTTCTTT.

This clonotype was observed a few times. V and J are TRBV10-3 and TRBJ2-3; 11 bases map to TRBD2. The CDR3 is 16 amino acids. In germline, CDR1 is ENHRY, CDR2 SYGVKD. V was pared by 6 bases and J by 2 bases, with 7 bases of the junction left unmatched. The DNA for the CDR3 is TGTGCCATCAGAACTAGCGGGGGTAGCGCCACAGATACGCAGTATTTT. It encodes CAIRTSGGSATDTQYF.

V gene TRBV2 combines with J gene TRBJ2-4; D is perhaps TRBD1 or TRBD2 (5 bases each). The germline gives CDR1 SNHLY, CDR2 FYNNEI. CDR3 size: 14 residues. Trimming left V 6 bases short and J 0 bases short, with 9 bases between. This CDR3 is CASSQGVAKNIQYF. CDR3 in DNA: TGTGCCAGCAGCCAGGGAGTAGCCAAAAACATTCAGTACTTC.

This clonotype turned up a few times. The rearrangement uses TRBV7-2 and TRBJ1-2; D possibly corresponds to TRBD1 (5 bases). Trimming cost V 5 bases and J 5 bases, with 12 bases left between them. Germline CDR1 reads SGHTA; CDR2 reads FQGNSA. This CDR3 is 13 amino acids long. CDR3 protein: CASSPDTWYGYTF. Written as DNA, the CDR3 is TGTGCCAGCAGCCCGGACACATGGTATGGCTACACCTTC.

The chain combines TRBV20-1 with TRBJ1-1; possible D gene TRBD1, 5 bases. Germline CDR1 reads DFQATT; CDR2 reads SNEGSKA (reference sequence). The CDR3 runs to 16 residues. V lost 5 bases and J lost 0, with 19 bases in between. Written as DNA, the CDR3 is TGCAGTGCTCCCACAATCGGGGGACTAATGAACACTGAAGCTTTCTTT. Translation gives CSAPTIGGLMNTEAFF.

This clonotype was detected once. V and J are TRBV2 and TRBJ2-7; 7 positions agree with TRBD2. CDR1 is SNHLY, CDR2 FYNNEI, per germline. This CDR3 has 13 residues. J was trimmed by 1 base and V by 6 bases; bases with no gene match: 3. The CDR3, as DNA: TGTGCCAGCAGCCGGACTAGTTCCTACGAGCAGTACTTC. Amino acid sequence: CASSRTSSYEQYF. The variable domain in full, with the rest retrieved from reference TRBV2 and TRBJ2-7, is EPEVTQTPSHQVTQMGQEVILRCVPISNHLYFYWYRQILGQKVEFLVSFYNNEISEKSEIFDDQFSVERPDGSNFTLKIRSTKLEDSAMYFCASSRTSSYEQYFGPGTRLTVT.

This clonotype showed up just a few times. This chain connects TRBV20-1 to TRBJ1-3; D might be TRBD1 (5 bases). CDR1 is DFQATT, CDR2 SNEGSKA, per germline (reference sequence). This CDR3 is built from 13 residues. Trimming took off 3 bases at V and 0 bases at J, with 6 bases between the two ends. For the CDR3, the DNA is TGCAGTGCTAGGCAGGGCTCTGGAAACACCATATATTTT. It specifies CSARQGSGNTIYF.

The chain couples TRBV25-1 to TRBJ1-2; D remains unclear. The CDR3 has 14 amino acids. The germline V and J ends were trimmed by 6 bases and 4 bases, with 15 bases remaining between them. Germline values: CDR1 MGHDK, CDR2 SYGVNS. DNA of the CDR3: TGTGCCAGCAGAGACGGGGTAATTATCTATGGCTACACCTTC. Amino acids: CASRDGVIIYGYTF.

J is TRBJ2-7 and V is TRBV20-1; 8 bases fit TRBD1. CDR1 DFQATT and CDR2 SNEGSKA come from the germline V gene (reference sequence). The CDR3 loop spans 14 amino acids. V lost 6 bases and J lost 5; bases outside the gene matches: 12. The DNA for the CDR3 is TGCAGTGCCCCGGGGCCGCAGGGGGCCCACGAGCAGTACTTC. This sequence encodes CSAPGPQGAHEQYF.

The gene calls are TRBV3-1 and TRBJ2-5, with D tentatively TRBD1 (5 bases). Per germline, CDR1 LGHDT and CDR2 YNNKEL (reference sequence). This CDR3 spans 15 amino acids. Between the trimmed V and J ends, which lost 1 base and 1 base, there was a span of 10 bases. The CDR3 DNA sequence: TGTGCCAGCAGCCAAGGGTGGGGCAGCCAAGAGACCCAGTACTTC. Residues: CASSQGWGSQETQYF.